The clone carrying this TCR beta chain has only a few counts. The target antigen is unknown. MiXCR was run by TCRdb on the 5' RACE reads, yielding one entry per CDR3 protein. Of 750,000 to 850,000 distinct CDR3 sequences in the sample, roughly 12% were seen once. These data come from a study of CD8 T cells in ankylosing spondylitis. The CDR3 sequence is 15 residues long. V was clipped by 4 bases and J by 6 bases, with 16 bases between them. Germline V gene lookup returns CDR1 SNHLY and CDR2 FYNNEI. Study-level findings and limits: As reported, disease-linked clones showed significant enrichment in matched ankylosing spondylitis synovial fluid. A TCR beta motif of 8 or 9 highly homologous variants appeared characteristic of ankylosing spondylitis blood.

What was sequenced was blood, either unsorted or a sorted T cell fraction (not recorded which). The sequence came from a male donor with ankylosing spondylitis. This chain connects TRBV2 to TRBJ1-5; tentatively, D is TRBD1 (5 bases). In DNA form, the CDR3 reads TGTGCCAGCAGTGCGGACACCCCGGGTCGTCAGCCCCAGCATTTT. Translating gives CASSADTPGRQPQHF.